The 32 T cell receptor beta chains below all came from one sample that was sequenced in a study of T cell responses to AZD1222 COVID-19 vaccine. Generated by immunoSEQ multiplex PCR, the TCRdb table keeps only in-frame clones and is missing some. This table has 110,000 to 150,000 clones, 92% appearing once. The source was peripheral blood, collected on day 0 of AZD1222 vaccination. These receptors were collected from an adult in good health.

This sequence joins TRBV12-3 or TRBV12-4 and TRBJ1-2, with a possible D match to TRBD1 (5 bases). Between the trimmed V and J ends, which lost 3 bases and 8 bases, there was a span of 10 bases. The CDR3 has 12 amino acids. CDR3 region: CASSLKGIGYTF. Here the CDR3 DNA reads TGTGCCAGCAGTTTGAAGGGGATCGGCTACACCTTC.

CDR3 loop: CASSYDRVRVEAFF. The CDR3, as DNA: TGTGCCAGCAGTTATGACAGGGTTAGAGTTGAAGCTTTCTTT. This chain joins TRBV6-1 and TRBJ1-1; 7 bases map to TRBD1. V shed 5 bases and J 7 bases; nucleotides not matched to a gene: 10. Germline CDR1 MNHNS, CDR2 SASEGT. The CDR3 totals 14 residues.

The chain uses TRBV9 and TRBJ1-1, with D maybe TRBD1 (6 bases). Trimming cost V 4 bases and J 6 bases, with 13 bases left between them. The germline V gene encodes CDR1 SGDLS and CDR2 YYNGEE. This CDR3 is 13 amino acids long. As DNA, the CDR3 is TGTGCCAGCAGCAGGGGGAGTAACGCTGAAGCTTTCTTT. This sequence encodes CASSRGSNAEAFF.

DNA of the CDR3: TGTGCCACCAGCAGGGTATCGGAAGAGACCCAGTACTTC. It encodes CATSRVSEETQYF. The chain combines TRBV15 with TRBJ2-5; D gene uncertain. The CDR3 extends over 13 amino acids. Germline V CDR1 and CDR2: LNHNV, YYDKDF (reference sequence). V gave up 3 bases and J gave up 3 bases, with 8 bases separating them.

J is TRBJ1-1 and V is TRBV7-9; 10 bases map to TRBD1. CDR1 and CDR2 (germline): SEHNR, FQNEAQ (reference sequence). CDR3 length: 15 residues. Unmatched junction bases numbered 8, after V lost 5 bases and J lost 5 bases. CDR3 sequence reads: CASSTRDRGLTEAFF. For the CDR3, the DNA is TGTGCCAGCAGCACCCGGGACAGGGGATTAACTGAAGCTTTCTTT.

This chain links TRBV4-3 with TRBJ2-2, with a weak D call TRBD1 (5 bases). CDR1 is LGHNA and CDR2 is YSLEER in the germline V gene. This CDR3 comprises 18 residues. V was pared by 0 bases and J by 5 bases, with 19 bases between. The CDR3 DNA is TGCGCCAGCAGCCAAGATCGTCGCAGGGCGAGGCTGACCGGGGAGCTGTTTTTT. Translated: CASSQDRRRARLTGELFF.

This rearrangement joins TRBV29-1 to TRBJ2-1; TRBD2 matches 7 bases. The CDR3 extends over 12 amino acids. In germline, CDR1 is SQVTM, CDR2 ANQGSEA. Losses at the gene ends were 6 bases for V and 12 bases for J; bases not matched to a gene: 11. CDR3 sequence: CSVASGGEGQFF. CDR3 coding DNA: TGCAGCGTGGCCTCGGGGGGAGAAGGGCAGTTCTTC.

The CDR3 spells CASGTRRGYNEQFF. The CDR3 nucleotides read TGTGCCAGTGGGACTAGAAGGGGTTACAATGAGCAGTTCTTC. The chain combines TRBV6-5 with TRBJ2-1; TRBD2 matches at 8 bases. Germline trimming cut 9 bases from V and 4 bases from J; bases unmatched to any gene: 8. This CDR3 comprises 14 residues. Germline CDR1 MNHEY, CDR2 SVGAGI.

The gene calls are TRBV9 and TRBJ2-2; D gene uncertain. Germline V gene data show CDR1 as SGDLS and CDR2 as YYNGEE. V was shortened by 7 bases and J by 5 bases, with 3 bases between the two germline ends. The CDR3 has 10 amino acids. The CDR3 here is CASSTGELFF. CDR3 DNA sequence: TGTGCCAGCTCGACCGGGGAGCTGTTTTTT.

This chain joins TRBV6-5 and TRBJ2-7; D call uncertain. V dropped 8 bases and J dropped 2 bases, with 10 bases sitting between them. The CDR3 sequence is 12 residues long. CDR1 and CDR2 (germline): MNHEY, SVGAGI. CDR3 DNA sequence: TGTGCCAGCCACCAAGGGACCTACGAGCAGTACTTC. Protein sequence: CASHQGTYEQYF.

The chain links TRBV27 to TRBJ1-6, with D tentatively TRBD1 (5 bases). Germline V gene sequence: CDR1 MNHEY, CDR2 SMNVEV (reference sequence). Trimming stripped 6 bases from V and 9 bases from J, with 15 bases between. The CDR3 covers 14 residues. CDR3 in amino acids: CASSRGGSSSPLHF. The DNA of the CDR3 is TGTGCCAGCAGCCGGGGGGGAAGTAGTTCACCCCTCCACTTT.

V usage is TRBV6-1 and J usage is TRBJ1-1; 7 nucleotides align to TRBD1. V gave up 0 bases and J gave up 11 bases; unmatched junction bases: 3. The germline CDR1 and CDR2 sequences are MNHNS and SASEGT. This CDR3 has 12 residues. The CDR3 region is CASSEARRGAFF. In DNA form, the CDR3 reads TGTGCCAGCAGTGAAGCGCGCAGGGGGGCTTTCTTT.

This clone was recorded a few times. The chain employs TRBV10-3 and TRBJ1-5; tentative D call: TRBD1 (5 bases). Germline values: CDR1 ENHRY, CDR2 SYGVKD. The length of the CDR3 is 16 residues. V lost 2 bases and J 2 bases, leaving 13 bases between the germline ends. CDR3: CAISERGGDGNQPQHF. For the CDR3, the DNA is TGTGCCATCAGTGAGCGTGGAGGGGATGGCAATCAGCCCCAGCATTTT.

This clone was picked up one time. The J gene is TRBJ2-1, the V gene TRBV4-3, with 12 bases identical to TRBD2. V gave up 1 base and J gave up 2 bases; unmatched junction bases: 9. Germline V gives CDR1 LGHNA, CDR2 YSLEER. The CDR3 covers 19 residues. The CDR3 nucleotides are TGCGCCAGCAGCCAAGCCGGGACTAGCGGGCTTAGTACCTACAATGAGCAGTTCTTC. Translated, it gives CASSQAGTSGLSTYNEQFF.

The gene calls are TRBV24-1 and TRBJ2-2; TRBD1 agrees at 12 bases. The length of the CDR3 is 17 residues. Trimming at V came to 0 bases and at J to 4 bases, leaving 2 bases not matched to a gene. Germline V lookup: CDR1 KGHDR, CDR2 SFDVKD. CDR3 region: CATSDLRDRGLTGELFF. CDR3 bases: TGTGCCACCAGTGATTTGCGGGACAGGGGGCTCACCGGGGAGCTGTTTTTT.

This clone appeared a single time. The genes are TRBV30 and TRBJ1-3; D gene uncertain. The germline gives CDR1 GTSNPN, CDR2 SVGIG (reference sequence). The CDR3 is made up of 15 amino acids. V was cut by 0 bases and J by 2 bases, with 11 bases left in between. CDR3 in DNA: TGTGCCTGGAGTGTAGCGAGAGGACCTGGAAACACCATATATTTT. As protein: CAWSVARGPGNTIYF.

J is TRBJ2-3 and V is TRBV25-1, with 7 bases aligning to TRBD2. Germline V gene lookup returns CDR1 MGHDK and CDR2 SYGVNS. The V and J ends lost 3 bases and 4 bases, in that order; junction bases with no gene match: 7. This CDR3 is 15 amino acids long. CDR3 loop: CASSDWAGEADTQYF. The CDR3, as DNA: TGTGCCAGCAGTGATTGGGCGGGAGAGGCAGATACGCAGTATTTT.

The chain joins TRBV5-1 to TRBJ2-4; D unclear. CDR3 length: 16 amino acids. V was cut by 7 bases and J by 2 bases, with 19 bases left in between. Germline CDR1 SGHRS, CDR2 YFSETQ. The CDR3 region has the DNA TGCGCCAGCTCACCTACCTCTCTAGGGACCAAAAACATTCAGTACTTC. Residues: CASSPTSLGTKNIQYF.

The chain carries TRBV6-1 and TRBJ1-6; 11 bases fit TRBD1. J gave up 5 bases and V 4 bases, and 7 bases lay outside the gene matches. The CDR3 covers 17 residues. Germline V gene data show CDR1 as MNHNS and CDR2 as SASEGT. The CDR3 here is CASSGLGQGGDNSPLHF. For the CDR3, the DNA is TGTGCCAGCAGTGGCCTGGGACAGGGGGGGGATAATTCACCCCTCCACTTT.

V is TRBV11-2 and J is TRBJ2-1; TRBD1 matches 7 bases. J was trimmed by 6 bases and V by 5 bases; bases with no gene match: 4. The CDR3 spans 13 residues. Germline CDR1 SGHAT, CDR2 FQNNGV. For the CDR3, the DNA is TGTGCCAGCAGCCGACAGGGAAGCAATGAGCAGTTCTTC. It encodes CASSRQGSNEQFF.

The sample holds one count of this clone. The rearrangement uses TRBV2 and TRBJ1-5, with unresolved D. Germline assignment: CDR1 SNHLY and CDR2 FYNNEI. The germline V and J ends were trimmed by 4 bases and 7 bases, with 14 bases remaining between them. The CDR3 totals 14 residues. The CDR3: CASSGRGGRQPQHF. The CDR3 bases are TGTGCCAGCAGTGGGCGGGGAGGGCGGCAGCCCCAGCATTTT.

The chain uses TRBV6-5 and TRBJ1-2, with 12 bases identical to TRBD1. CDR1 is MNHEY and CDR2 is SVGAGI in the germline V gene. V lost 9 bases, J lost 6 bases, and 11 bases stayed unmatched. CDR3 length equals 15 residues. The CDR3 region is CASRSPGQGANGYTF. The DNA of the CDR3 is TGTGCCAGTCGATCACCGGGACAGGGGGCAAATGGCTACACCTTC.

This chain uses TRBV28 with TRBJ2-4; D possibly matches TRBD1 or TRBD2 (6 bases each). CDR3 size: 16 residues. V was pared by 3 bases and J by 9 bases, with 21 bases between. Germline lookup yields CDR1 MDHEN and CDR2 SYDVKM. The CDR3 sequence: CASSFMSGGGVGIQYF. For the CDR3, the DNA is TGTGCCAGCAGTTTCATGTCTGGAGGGGGAGTGGGCATTCAGTACTTC.

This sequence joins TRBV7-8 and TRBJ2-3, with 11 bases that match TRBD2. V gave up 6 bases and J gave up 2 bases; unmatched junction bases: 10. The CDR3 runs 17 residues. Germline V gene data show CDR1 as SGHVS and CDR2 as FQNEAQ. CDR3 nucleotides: TGTGCCAGCAGTAATAGACTAGCGGGACGATTCACAGATACGCAGTATTTT. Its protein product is CASSNRLAGRFTDTQYF.

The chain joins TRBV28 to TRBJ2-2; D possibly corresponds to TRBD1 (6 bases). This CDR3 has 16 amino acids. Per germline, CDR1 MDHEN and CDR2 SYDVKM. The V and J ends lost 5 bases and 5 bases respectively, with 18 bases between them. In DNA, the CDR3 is TGTGCCAGCAGTCTGGCCACTCCACAGGGAACCGGGGAGCTGTTTTTT. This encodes CASSLATPQGTGELFF.

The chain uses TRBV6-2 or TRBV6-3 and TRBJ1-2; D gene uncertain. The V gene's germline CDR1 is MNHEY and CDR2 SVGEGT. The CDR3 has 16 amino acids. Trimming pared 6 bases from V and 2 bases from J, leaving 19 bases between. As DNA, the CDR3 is TGTGCCAGCAGCCTCCCTCCCCAGATGTACAACTATGGCTACACCTTC. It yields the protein CASSLPPQMYNYGYTF.

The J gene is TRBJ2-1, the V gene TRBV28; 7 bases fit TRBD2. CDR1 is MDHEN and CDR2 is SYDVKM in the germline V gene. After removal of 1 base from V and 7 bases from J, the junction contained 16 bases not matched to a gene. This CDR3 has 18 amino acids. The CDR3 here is CASSLYPAGAGVWNEQFF. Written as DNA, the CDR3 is TGTGCCAGCAGTTTATACCCCGCCGGGGCGGGAGTGTGGAATGAGCAGTTCTTC.

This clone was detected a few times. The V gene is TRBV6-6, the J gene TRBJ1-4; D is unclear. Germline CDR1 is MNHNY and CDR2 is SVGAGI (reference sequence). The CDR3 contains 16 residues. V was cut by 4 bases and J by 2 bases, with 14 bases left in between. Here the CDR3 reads CASSLAAPRTNEKLFF. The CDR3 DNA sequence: TGTGCCAGCAGTTTAGCGGCGCCGAGGACTAATGAAAAACTGTTTTTT.

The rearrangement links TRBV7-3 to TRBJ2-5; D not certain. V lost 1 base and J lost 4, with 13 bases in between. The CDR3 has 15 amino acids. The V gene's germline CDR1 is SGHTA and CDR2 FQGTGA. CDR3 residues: CASSLIPQVGETQYF. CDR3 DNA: TGTGCCAGCAGCTTAATCCCTCAGGTAGGAGAGACCCAGTACTTC. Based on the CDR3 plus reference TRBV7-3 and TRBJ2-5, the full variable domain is GAGVSQTPSNKVTEKGKYVELRCDPISGHTALYWYRQSLGQGPEFLIYFQGTGAADDSGLPNDRFFAVRPEGSVSTLKIQRTERGDSAVYLCASSLIPQVGETQYFGPGTRLLVL.

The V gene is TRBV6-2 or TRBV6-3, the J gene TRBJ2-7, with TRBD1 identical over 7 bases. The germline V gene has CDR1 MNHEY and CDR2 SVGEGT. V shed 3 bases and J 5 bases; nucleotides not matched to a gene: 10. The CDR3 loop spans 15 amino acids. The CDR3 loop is CASSYVDRPSNEQYF. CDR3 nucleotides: TGTGCCAGCAGTTATGTGGACAGGCCTTCCAACGAGCAGTACTTC.

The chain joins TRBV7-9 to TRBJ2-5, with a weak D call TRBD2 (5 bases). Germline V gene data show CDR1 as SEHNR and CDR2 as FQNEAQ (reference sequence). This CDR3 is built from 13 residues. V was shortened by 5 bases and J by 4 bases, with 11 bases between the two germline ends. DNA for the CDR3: TGTGCCAGCAGCCCCGGCGGGCGAGAGACCCAGTACTTC. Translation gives CASSPGGRETQYF.

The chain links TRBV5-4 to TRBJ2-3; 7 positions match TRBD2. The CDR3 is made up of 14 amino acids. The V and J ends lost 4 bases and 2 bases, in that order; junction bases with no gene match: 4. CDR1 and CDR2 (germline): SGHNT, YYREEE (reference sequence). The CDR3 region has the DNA TGTGCCAGCAGCGGAGCGGGACTCACAGATACGCAGTATTTT. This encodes CASSGAGLTDTQYF.